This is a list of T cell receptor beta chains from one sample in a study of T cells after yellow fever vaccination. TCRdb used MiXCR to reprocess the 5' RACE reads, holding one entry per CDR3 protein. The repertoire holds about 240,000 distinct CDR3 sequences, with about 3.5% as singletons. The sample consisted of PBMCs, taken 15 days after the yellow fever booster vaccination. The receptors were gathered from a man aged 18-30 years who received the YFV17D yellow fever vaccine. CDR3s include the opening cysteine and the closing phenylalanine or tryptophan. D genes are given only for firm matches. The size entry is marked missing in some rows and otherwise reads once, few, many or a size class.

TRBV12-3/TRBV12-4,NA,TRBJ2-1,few,CASSLGSVWSYNEQFF,TGTGCCAGCAGTTTGGGGAGCGTTTGGTCCTACAATGAGCAGTTCTTC
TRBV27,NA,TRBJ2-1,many,CASSFDATSEQFF,TGTGCCAGCAGTTTCGATGCGACCAGCGAGCAGTTCTTC
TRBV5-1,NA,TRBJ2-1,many,CASRLGLTPAAYNEQFF,TGCGCCAGCAGGTTGGGCTTGACTCCAGCGGCTTACAATGAGCAGTTCTTC
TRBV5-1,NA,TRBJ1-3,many,CASSLTAGGNTIYF,TGCGCCAGCAGCTTGACAGCTGGAGGAAACACCATATATTTT
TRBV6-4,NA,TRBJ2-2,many,CASSEGPRTTGELFF,TGTGCCAGCAGTGAAGGACCACGAACCACCGGGGAGCTGTTTTTT
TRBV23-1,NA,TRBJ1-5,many,CASSQFRVEQPQHF,TGCGCCAGCAGTCAATTTCGAGTCGAGCAGCCCCAGCATTTT
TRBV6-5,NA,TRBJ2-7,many,CASSYSGSGEQYF,TGTGCCAGCAGTTACTCTGGGAGCGGCGAGCAGTACTTC
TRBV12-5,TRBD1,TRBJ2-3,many,CASGSRTGADTQYF,TGTGCTAGTGGTTCGCGGACAGGGGCAGATACGCAGTATTTT
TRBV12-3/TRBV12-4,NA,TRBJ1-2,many,CASSLIAGLNYGYTF,TGTGCCAGCAGTTTAATCGCAGGGTTAAACTATGGCTACACCTTC
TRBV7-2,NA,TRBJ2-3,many,CASSLASLDTQYF,TGTGCCAGCAGCTTAGCTAGCTTAGATACGCAGTATTTT
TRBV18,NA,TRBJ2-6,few,CASSPPAVLGLWANVLTF,TGTGCCAGCTCACCACCTGCGGTTTTAGGACTGTGGGCCAACGTCCTGACTTTC
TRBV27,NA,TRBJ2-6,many,CASSLRAGTGANVLTF,TGTGCCAGCAGTTTAAGGGCCGGGACAGGGGCCAACGTCCTGACTTTC
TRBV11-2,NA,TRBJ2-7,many,CASSLGTPFYEQYF,TGTGCCAGCAGCTTAGGGACACCTTTTTACGAGCAGTACTTC
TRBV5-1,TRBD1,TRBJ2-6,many,CASTMTGAGANVLTF,TGCGCCAGCACCATGACAGGGGCTGGGGCCAACGTCCTGACTTTC
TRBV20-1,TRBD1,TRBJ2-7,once,CSARAGTGTEQYF,TGCAGTGCTAGGGCCGGGACAGGGACCGAGCAGTACTTC
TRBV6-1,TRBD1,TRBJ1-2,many,CASSVLQGAHGYTF,TGTGCCAGCAGTGTCTTACAGGGGGCCCATGGCTACACCTTC
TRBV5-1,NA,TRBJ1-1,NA,CASSPTIGTTINTEAFF,TGCGCCAGCAGCCCAACAATTGGAACGACAATAAACACTGAAGCTTTCTTT
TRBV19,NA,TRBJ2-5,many,CASSTWGLETQYF,TGTGCCAGTAGTACGTGGGGGCTAGAGACCCAGTACTTC
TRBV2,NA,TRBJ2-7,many,CASNQGIRDGYF,TGTGCCAGCAACCAGGGTATCAGGGATGGATACTTC
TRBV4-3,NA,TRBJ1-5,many,CASSQVGGRVGRQPQHF,TGCGCCAGCAGCCAAGTCGGGGGGAGGGTAGGGCGGCAGCCCCAGCATTTT
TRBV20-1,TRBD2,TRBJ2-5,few,CSATIMRASGGQETQYF,TGCAGTGCTACGATTATGAGGGCTAGCGGGGGGCAAGAGACCCAGTACTTC
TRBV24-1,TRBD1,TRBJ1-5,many,CATSDFTGGLQPQHF,TGTGCCACCAGTGATTTTACAGGGGGCCTGCAGCCCCAGCATTTT
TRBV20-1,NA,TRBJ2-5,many,CSAQTLSKTQYF,TGCAGTGCTCAAACTCTGTCCAAGACCCAGTACTTC
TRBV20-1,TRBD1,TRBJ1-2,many,CSAGAGGGFDYGYTF,TGCAGTGCTGGCGCAGGGGGAGGATTCGACTATGGCTACACCTTC
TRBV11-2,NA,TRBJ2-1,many,CASSSGGYKFF,TGTGCCAGCAGTTCCGGGGGTTATAAGTTCTTC
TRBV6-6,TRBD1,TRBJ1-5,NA,CASSYRDRGTSAQPQHF,TGTGCCAGCAGTTATCGGGACAGGGGAACCTCTGCTCAGCCCCAGCATTTT
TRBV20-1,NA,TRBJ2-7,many,CSARDVEGIAEQYF,TGCAGTGCTAGAGATGTGGAGGGTATCGCCGAGCAGTACTTC
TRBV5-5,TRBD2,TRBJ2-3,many,CASSLGLAGAADTQYF,TGTGCCAGCAGCCTAGGACTAGCGGGGGCCGCAGATACGCAGTATTTT
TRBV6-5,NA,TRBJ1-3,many,CASRRSGSGNTIYF,TGTGCCAGCAGAAGGTCCGGCTCTGGAAACACCATATATTTT
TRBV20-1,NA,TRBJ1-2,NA,CSAMTGQANYGYTF,TGCAGTGCCATGACAGGACAAGCTAACTATGGCTACACCTTC
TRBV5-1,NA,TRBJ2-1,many,CGAGRPPAYNEQFF,TGCGGAGCTGGTCGCCCTCCGGCCTACAATGAGCAGTTCTTC
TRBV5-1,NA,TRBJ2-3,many,CASSFSVGADTQYF,TGCGCCAGCAGCTTTTCCGTTGGGGCAGATACGCAGTATTTT
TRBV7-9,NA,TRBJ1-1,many,CASSSVTMNTEAFF,TGTGCCAGCTCCTCCGTGACAATGAACACTGAAGCTTTCTTT
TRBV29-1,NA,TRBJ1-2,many,CSVEDPAGSGYTF,TGCAGCGTTGAAGATCCGGCAGGGAGCGGCTACACCTTC
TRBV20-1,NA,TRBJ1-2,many,CSAGGVNYGYTF,TGCAGTGCTGGGGGGGTCAACTATGGCTACACCTTC
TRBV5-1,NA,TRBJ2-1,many,CASSLAQGGEQFF,TGCGCCAGCAGCTTGGCCCAGGGCGGTGAGCAGTTCTTC
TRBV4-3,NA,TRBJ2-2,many,CASSLSWGPNTGELFF,TGCGCCAGCAGCCTGTCGTGGGGGCCGAACACCGGGGAGCTGTTTTTT
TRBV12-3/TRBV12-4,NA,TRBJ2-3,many,CASSLALPDTQYF,TGTGCCAGCAGTTTAGCTCTGCCTGATACGCAGTATTTT
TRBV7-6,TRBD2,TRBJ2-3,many,CASSPHPGGRTDTQYF,TGTGCCAGCAGCCCACACCCGGGGGGACGCACAGATACGCAGTATTTT
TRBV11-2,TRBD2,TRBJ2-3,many,CASSFTRLAGVNTDTQYF,TGTGCCAGCAGCTTCACAAGACTAGCGGGGGTTAATACAGATACGCAGTATTTT
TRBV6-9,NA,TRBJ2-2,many,CAAPSGPPGGELFF,TGTGCCGCTCCGTCCGGGCCCCCGGGGGGGGAGCTGTTTTTT
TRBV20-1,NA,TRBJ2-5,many,CSADLGTQYF,TGCAGTGCCGATCTGGGGACCCAGTACTTC
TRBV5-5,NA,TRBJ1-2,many,CASSSRTGSRYGYTF,TGTGCCAGCAGCTCGAGGACCGGGTCGAGATATGGCTACACCTTC
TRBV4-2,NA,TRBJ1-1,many,CASSQDYGGSTEAFF,TGTGCCAGCAGCCAAGATTACGGCGGCTCGACTGAAGCTTTCTTT
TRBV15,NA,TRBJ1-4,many,CATSYGAFNEKLFF,TGTGCCACCAGCTACGGTGCTTTTAATGAAAAACTGTTTTTT
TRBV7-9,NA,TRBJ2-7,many,CASSPPRDPYEQYF,TGTGCCAGCAGCCCGCCCCGGGATCCGTACGAGCAGTACTTC
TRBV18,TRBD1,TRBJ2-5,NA,CASSPPTGDETQYF,TGTGCCAGCTCACCACCGACAGGGGATGAGACCCAGTACTTC
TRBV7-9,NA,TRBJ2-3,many,CASRRTVDTQYF,TGTGCCAGCAGGCGGACGGTTGATACGCAGTATTTT